This T cell receptor (beta chain) derives from a study of shared clonotypes between healthy human individuals (dated by TCRdb to about 2020). With regard to the full study: A few men and a couple of women, aged 18 to 49 years, made up the cohort. For each donor, three plates each were used for CD4 naive and CD4 memory, two plates were used for CD8 naive, and one plate was used for CD8 memory. To estimate repertoire size and how much clonotype sharing occurs between individuals, the study deeply sequenced the blood TCR repertoires of roughly 5 healthy adults. Different laboratories and diverse techniques were used to prepare libraries and sequence TCR repertoires, to increase sequencing depth and limit assay-specific biases. Each donor's leukapheresis produced roughly between roughly 0.85 and 10 billion PBMCs. General study outcomes and caveats: Compared with non-shared clonotypes, the clonotypes found in all four sorted-subset donors had higher generation probabilities. Pairwise subsampling led to the expectation that sequencing depth would affect the degree of clonotype sharing among donors. Because the study included only a small number of donors, the genetic and exposure-history diversity represented was limited. Rarefaction of sorted-subset datasets indicated incomplete sequencing despite the large sequencing depth. Larger estimated clonotype richness was generally found for naive subsets than for memory subsets. Across several donors, around 5% of naive CD4, roughly 3.3% of naive CD8, around 2.5% of memory CD4, and 0.4% of memory CD8 clonotypes were shared. Sampling was restricted to blood, and TCR repertoires in tissue are likely to differ from TCR repertoires in blood.

Comments on this clone: The antigen it binds to is not known. Per-base qualities were not stored, and no clone one base away is much larger.

CD8 naive samples were CD45RO-negative cells positively selected for CCR7, giving a CD45RA+CCR7+ population that excluded TemRA cells. Donors were healthy HIV-negative adults with no recently reported acute infections or vaccinations. All donors were Caucasian adults living in Nashville, Tennessee, USA. After blood collection by leukapheresis, PBMCs were isolated using Ficoll-Histopaque density gradient centrifugation and then cryopreserved in the vapor phase of liquid nitrogen. Analytical flow cytometry was used to check the purity and quantity of every magnetically sorted T cell population. Genomic DNA was isolated from every sorted fraction and measured by UV absorbance on a Nanodrop 2000c. The CDR3 covers 12 residues, taking in both the cysteine and the phenylalanine. The sequence is cut down to CDR3 DNA, 36 bases in frame from base 1. CDR1 MGHDK and CDR2 SYGVNS were looked up in the germline V gene. V and J are truncated by 7 bases and 3 bases respectively, leaving an intervening sequence of 10 bases.

Using the deep immunoSEQ assay, multiplex PCR amplified TCR CDR3 regions from genomic DNA. Genomic DNA extracted from each cell subset was distributed evenly over all wells of several immunoSEQ 96-well plates, and each plate served as one replicate. For sorted subsets, each replicate PCR was loaded with 200 ng genomic DNA, equivalent to 32,000 or so T cell genomes. The purified libraries were quantified using a Qubit 3.0 fluorometer, sized with a Bioanalyzer 2100, and then quantified again using the KAPA Library Quantification kit. Every immunoSEQ 96-well plate was sequenced on a separate single-read 150-cycle Illumina NextSeq 550 flow cell. Concerning the study's data processing: Because the immunoSEQ output included only junctional sequences and no quality scores, the filtering could not be the same as the filtering used for full-length reads. To assign V/J genes and CDR3, sequences were annotated against IMGT germline references using PyIR, a Python wrapper for IgBLAST v1.9. Reads with weak V/J assignments (E-value above 1e-6), missing CDR3, stop codons, out-of-frame junctions, or ambiguous translated residues were removed. V3J clonotypes were defined as sequences sharing the same inferred V gene, J gene, and CDR3 amino acid sequence. Percentage overlap between repertoires was calculated by dividing the number of shared unique clonotypes by the size of the smaller repertoire. RTK rarefaction, the Chao1 estimator, and Recon v2.1 estimates of unobserved clonotypes were used to assess repertoire richness. OLGA was used to compute generation probabilities for all TCRbeta clonotypes that the gDNA method yielded from a few donors. Held by TCRdb, this immuneACCESS table contains in-frame sequences only and omits some clones. Under half of the omission traces to an unresolved V gene where checked; the cause of the rest is unknown. V, J and clone size are those of that table, while D and trimming were read from the DNA. This sample holds approximately 1.9 million clones; roughly 93% were observed only once. The top ten clones comprise about 1.6% of the sample.

Sample: naive CD8+ T cells from PBMCs. The cell subset or site label of this sample denotes: CD45RA+CCR7+. Recombination joined TRBV25-1 with TRBJ2-7; the D gene remains uncertain. This sequence originates from a man between 18 and 35 years old in good health. Some clones in this sample may be carry-over from other donors' samples. The CDR3 protein: CASINSLYEQYF. The DNA is TGTGCCAGCATCAACAGCCTCTACGAGCAGTACTTC.